This T cell receptor beta chain was sequenced during a study of CD4+ T cells in melanoma. The CDR3 is 16 residues long. Germline V gene sequence: CDR1 KGHSH, CDR2 LQKENI. With 1 base removed from V and 2 bases from J, the gap between germline ends came to 9 bases. Study results and caveats: A reported correlation linked neoantigen-specific CD4+ T cells to CD8+, macrophage and B cell function.

Of note for this clone: Its antigen is as yet unknown.

Using immunoSEQ multiplex PCR, the repertoire was profiled, and TCRdb retains in-frame clones only, with some absent. Of about 18,000 clones detected, about four fifths appear once; the ten largest clones hold around 5.4%. Sample: cells from a culture (not recorded whether cultured in vitro). The sequence derives from a human donor with melanoma. The J gene is TRBJ2-6, the V gene TRBV18; possibly TRBD1 for D (6 bases). CDR3 DNA sequence: TGTGCCAGCTCACCACAAACAGGGACTGGGGCCAACGTCCTGACTTTC. Encoded protein: CASSPQTGTGANVLTF.